Each of the 20 T cell receptor beta chains below was sequenced from the same sample in a study of cytomegalovirus exposure and HLA in healthy donors. The PCR was carried out with 60 Vbeta primers and 13 Jbeta primers. Measured with immunoSEQ multiplex PCR; TCRdb has only the in-frame clones, and not every one. The table has roughly 100,000 clones, around three quarters seen once. Sample: PBMCs. The source is a man in his forties in good health and CMV-seronegative.

This clone was counted a few times. This chain links TRBV4-2 with TRBJ2-7; the match to TRBD1 covers 8 bases. CDR1 LGHNA and CDR2 YNFKEQ come from the germline V gene. Trimming removed 5 bases from V and 3 bases from J; junction bases left unmatched: 6. This CDR3 region has 14 residues. The CDR3 here is CASSDRDRFYEQYF. The CDR3 region has the DNA TGTGCCAGCAGCGACCGGGACAGGTTCTACGAGCAGTACTTC.

The J gene is TRBJ2-2, the V gene TRBV5-1, with TRBD2 matching over 8 bases. CDR3 length equals 15 residues. J lost 3 bases, V lost 6 bases, and 7 bases had no gene match. Germline loops: CDR1 SGHRS, CDR2 YFSETQ. The CDR3 nucleotides read TGCGCCAGCACACCTTCGGGGGGGCACACCGGGGAGCTGTTTTTT. Translated: CASTPSGGHTGELFF.

The CDR3 spells CASSRDRFSEKLFF. The CDR3 DNA reads TGCGCCAGCAGCCGGGACAGGTTTTCTGAAAAACTGTTTTTT. The chain couples TRBV4-3 to TRBJ1-4, with TRBD1 matching 8 bases. The CDR3 runs 14 residues. Germline V lookup: CDR1 LGHNA, CDR2 YSLEER. Germline trimming cut 4 bases from V and 7 bases from J; bases unmatched to any gene: 5.

The chain recombines TRBV6-5 with TRBJ1-2, with 10 bases fitting TRBD1. Germline loops: CDR1 MNHEY, CDR2 SVGAGI. The ends lost 3 bases at V and 8 bases at J; junction bases unmatched: 9. The CDR3 sequence is 15 residues long. Here the CDR3 DNA reads TGTGCCAGCAGTTATTCACGACAGGGGGCATACGGCTACACCTTC. The encoded protein is CASSYSRQGAYGYTF.

This rearrangement joins TRBV7-8 to TRBJ2-2; D gene unclear. V shed 6 bases and J shed 6 bases, with 8 bases lying between them. Germline V gene lookup returns CDR1 SGHVS and CDR2 FQNEAQ. CDR3 length equals 12 residues. This CDR3 is CASRSKPGELFF. CDR3 in DNA: TGTGCCAGCAGATCTAAACCCGGGGAGCTGTTTTTT.

This chain uses TRBV19 with TRBJ1-5; a weak D match, TRBD1 (5 bases). The germline V gene encodes CDR1 LNHDA and CDR2 SQIVND (reference sequence). The length of the CDR3 is 12 residues. Trimming pared 4 bases from V and 5 bases from J, leaving 6 bases between. The CDR3 loop reads CASSTGYQPQHF. In nucleotides, the CDR3 is TGTGCCAGTAGTACAGGGTATCAGCCCCAGCATTTT.

Concerning this clone: The same CDR3 also results from other DNA sequences found in this sample. The chain uses TRBV5-4 and TRBJ1-2, with D unclear. This CDR3 spans 15 amino acids. The germline V gene has CDR1 SGHNT and CDR2 YYREEE (reference sequence). V lost 5 bases and J lost 4, with 18 bases in between. CDR3 nucleotide sequence: TGTGCCAGCAGTAGCTTTTTTCGAGGAGGCTATGGCTACACCTTC. Translation gives CASSSFFRGGYGYTF.

This chain links TRBV5-4 with TRBJ2-1; a possible D gene is TRBD2 (6 bases). Germline CDR1 SGHNT, CDR2 YYREEE (reference sequence). Trimming shortened V by 0 bases and J by 6 bases, and 7 bases separated the two germline ends. This CDR3 contains 13 residues. DNA of the CDR3: TGTGCCAGCAGCTTGGCCGGGGGCAATGAGCAGTTCTTC. It translates to CASSLAGGNEQFF.

The rearrangement joins TRBV4-3 to TRBJ2-4, with 10 bases fitting TRBD2. V gave up 0 bases and J gave up 0 bases; unmatched junction bases: 8. CDR1 LGHNA and CDR2 YSLEER come from the germline V gene. The CDR3 sequence is 19 residues long. The CDR3 spells CASSQDLGLAGVAKNIQYF. Here the CDR3 DNA reads TGCGCCAGCAGCCAAGATTTGGGTCTAGCGGGAGTAGCCAAAAACATTCAGTACTTC.

This chain uses TRBV7-2 with TRBJ2-1; the match to TRBD2 covers 10 bases. V was pared by 4 bases and J by 7 bases, with 10 bases of the junction left unmatched. The CDR3 is 16 residues long. Germline CDR1 is SGHTA and CDR2 is FQGNSA. DNA of the CDR3: TGTGCCAGCAGCTCTGACGAGGAGCGGGGGGGAAATGAGCAGTTCTTC. It is translated as CASSSDEERGGNEQFF.

This chain connects TRBV6-1 to TRBJ1-3, with a tentative D call TRBD1 (6 bases). Trimming took off 1 base at V and 2 bases at J, with 12 bases between the two ends. Looked up from germline, CDR1 is MNHNS and CDR2 is SASEGT. This CDR3 region has 16 residues. CDR3 sequence: CASSEGWNRAGNTIYF. As DNA, the CDR3 is TGTGCCAGCAGTGAAGGATGGAACAGGGCTGGAAACACCATATATTTT.

Written as DNA, the CDR3 is TGTGCCAGCAGCTCCCTGGGGGCAGGGTCAGCCACTGAAGCTTTCTTT. This gives the protein CASSSLGAGSATEAFF. The chain combines TRBV5-4 with TRBJ1-1, with TRBD1 as a possible D gene (6 bases). The germline gives CDR1 SGHNT, CDR2 YYREEE (reference sequence). Trimming took 3 bases from V and 4 from J, leaving 19 bases between them. The CDR3 length is 16 residues.

This sequence joins TRBV15 and TRBJ1-1; D not certain. The CDR3 runs 13 residues. Germline V gives CDR1 LNHNV, CDR2 YYDKDF (reference sequence). Trimming shortened V by 5 bases and J by 3 bases, and 10 bases separated the two germline ends. For the CDR3, the DNA is TGTGCCACCAGCGGTCTGGAGGACACTGAAGCTTTCTTT. This codes for CATSGLEDTEAFF.

The chain carries TRBV6-1 and TRBJ1-5; 8 nucleotides align to TRBD1. There are 13 residues in the CDR3. Trimming took 6 bases from V and 4 from J; bases not matched to a gene: 2. Germline V lookup: CDR1 MNHNS, CDR2 SASEGT. The CDR3 loop reads CASRNRGNQPQHF. The CDR3 nucleotides are TGTGCCAGCAGAAACAGGGGGAATCAGCCCCAGCATTTT.

This chain's CDR3 is CASTGGANVLTF. As DNA, the CDR3 is TGTGCCAGCACGGGGGGGGCCAACGTCCTGACTTTC. The chain has TRBV25-1 and TRBJ2-6; TRBD2 might be the D (5 bases). Germline CDR1 MGHDK, CDR2 SYGVNS. The CDR3 has 12 residues. The V end lost 7 bases, the J end lost 4 bases, and 5 bases lay between the germline ends.

The V call is TRBV29-1, the J call TRBJ2-3; tentatively, D is TRBD1 (6 bases). The CDR3 extends over 15 amino acids. The V gene lost 4 bases and the J gene lost 4 bases, with 18 bases spanning the gap. The germline V gene has CDR1 SQVTM and CDR2 ANQGSEA. Written as DNA, the CDR3 is TGCAGCGTTGCAGTCCGGTCAGGGGTAGCAGATACGCAGTATTTT. Translation gives CSVAVRSGVADTQYF.

This sequence joins TRBV30 and TRBJ2-5; no definite D call. With the DNA end fitting TRBJ2-7 better, the J assignment may be wrong. The CDR3 spans 14 residues. CDR1 and CDR2 from the germline V gene are GTSNPN and SVGIG (reference sequence). CDR3 sequence reads: CACNPSKWAYEQYF. CDR3 nucleotides: TGTGCCTGCAACCCTTCCAAGTGGGCCTACGAGCAGTACTTC.

The rearrangement uses TRBV4-1 and TRBJ1-6, with 7 bases identical to TRBD1. Germline lookup yields CDR1 MGHRA and CDR2 YSYEKL. Germline trimming cut 1 base from V and 0 bases from J; bases unmatched to any gene: 3. The CDR3 runs 17 residues. In nucleotides, the CDR3 is TGCGCCAGCAGCCAAGGGCAGGGGGGCTCCTATAATTCACCCCTCCACTTT. It yields the protein CASSQGQGGSYNSPLHF.

The rearrangement joins TRBV5-8 to TRBJ2-2; unclear D gene. V was cut by 4 bases and J by 6 bases, with 16 bases left in between. This CDR3 is 15 amino acids long. Germline lookup yields CDR1 SGHTS and CDR2 YDEGEE. The CDR3 reads CASSPMAGIPGELFF. The CDR3 coding sequence is TGTGCCAGCAGCCCGATGGCAGGTATCCCCGGGGAGCTGTTTTTT.

Of note for this clone: Other nucleotide sequences from this sample produce the same CDR3. Here the CDR3 DNA reads TGCGCCAGCAGCCAAGATGCTGCGTTTAGCACAGATACGCAGTATTTT. It is translated as CASSQDAAFSTDTQYF. The V and J genes are TRBV4-3 and TRBJ2-3; D is undetermined. From germline, CDR1 is LGHNA and CDR2 YSLEER. This CDR3 comprises 16 residues. With 0 bases removed from V and 0 bases from J, the gap between germline ends came to 10 bases.